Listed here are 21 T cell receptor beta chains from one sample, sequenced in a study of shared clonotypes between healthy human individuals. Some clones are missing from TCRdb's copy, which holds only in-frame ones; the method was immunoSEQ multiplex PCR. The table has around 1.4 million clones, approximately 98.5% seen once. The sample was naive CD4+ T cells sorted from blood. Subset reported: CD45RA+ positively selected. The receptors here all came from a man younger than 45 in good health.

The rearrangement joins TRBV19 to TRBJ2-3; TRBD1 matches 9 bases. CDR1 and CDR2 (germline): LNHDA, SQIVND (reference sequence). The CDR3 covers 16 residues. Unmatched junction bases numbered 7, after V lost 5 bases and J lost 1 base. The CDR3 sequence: CASSGGQGRGTDTQYF. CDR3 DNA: TGTGCCAGTAGTGGGGGACAGGGTAGAGGCACAGATACGCAGTATTTT.

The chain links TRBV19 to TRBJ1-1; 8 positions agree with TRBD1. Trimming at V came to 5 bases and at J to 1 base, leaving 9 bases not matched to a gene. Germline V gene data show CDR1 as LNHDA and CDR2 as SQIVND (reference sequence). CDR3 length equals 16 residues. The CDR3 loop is CASSSERGTGNTEAFF. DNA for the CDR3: TGTGCCAGTAGTTCGGAGAGGGGGACAGGGAACACTGAAGCTTTCTTT.

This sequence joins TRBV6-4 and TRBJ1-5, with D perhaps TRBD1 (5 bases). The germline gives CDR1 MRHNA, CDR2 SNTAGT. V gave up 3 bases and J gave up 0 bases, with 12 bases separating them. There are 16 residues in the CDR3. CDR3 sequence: CASSDMQGYSNQPQHF. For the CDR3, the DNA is TGTGCCAGCAGTGATATGCAGGGCTATAGCAATCAGCCCCAGCATTTT.

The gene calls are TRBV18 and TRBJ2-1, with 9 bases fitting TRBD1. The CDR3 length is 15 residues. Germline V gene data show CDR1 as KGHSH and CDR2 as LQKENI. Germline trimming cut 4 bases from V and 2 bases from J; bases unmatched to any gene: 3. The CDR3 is CASSRDRVPYNEQFF. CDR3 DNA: TGTGCCAGCTCACGGGACAGGGTACCCTACAATGAGCAGTTCTTC.

The CDR3 DNA is TGTGCCAGTAGTAAGGGCAGGACTAGCGGTATCACAGATACGCAGTATTTT. This gives the protein CASSKGRTSGITDTQYF. The chain couples TRBV19 to TRBJ2-3; 10 nucleotides line up with TRBD2. Germline assignment: CDR1 LNHDA and CDR2 SQIVND (reference sequence). Unmatched junction bases numbered 9, after V lost 4 bases and J lost 2 bases. The CDR3 totals 17 residues. Using reference TRBV19 and TRBJ2-3 for the parts outside the CDR3, the full variable domain is DGGITQSPKYLFRKEGQNVTLSCEQNLNHDAMYWYRQDPGQGLRLIYYSQIVNDFQKGDIAEGYSVSREKKESFPLTVTSAQKNPTAFYLCASSKGRTSGITDTQYFGPGTRLTVL.

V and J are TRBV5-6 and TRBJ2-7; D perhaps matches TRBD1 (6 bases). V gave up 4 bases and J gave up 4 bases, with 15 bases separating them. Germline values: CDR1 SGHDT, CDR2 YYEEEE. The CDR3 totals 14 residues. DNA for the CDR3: TGTGCCAGCAGCCCTATGACAGGATCTTACGAGCAGTACTTC. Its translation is CASSPMTGSYEQYF.

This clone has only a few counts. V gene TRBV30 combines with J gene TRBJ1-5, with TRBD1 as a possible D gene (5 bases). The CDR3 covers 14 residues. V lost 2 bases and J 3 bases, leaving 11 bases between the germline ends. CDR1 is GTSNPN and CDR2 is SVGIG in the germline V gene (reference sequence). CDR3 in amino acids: CAWSIPGYNQPQHF. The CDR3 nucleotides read TGTGCCTGGAGTATCCCAGGGTACAATCAGCCCCAGCATTTT. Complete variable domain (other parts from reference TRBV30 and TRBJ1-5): SQTIHQWPATLVQPVGSPLSLECTVEGTSNPNLYWYRQAAGRGLQLLFYSVGIGQISSEVPQNLSASRPQDRQFILSSKKLLLSDSGFYLCAWSIPGYNQPQHFGDGTRLSIL.

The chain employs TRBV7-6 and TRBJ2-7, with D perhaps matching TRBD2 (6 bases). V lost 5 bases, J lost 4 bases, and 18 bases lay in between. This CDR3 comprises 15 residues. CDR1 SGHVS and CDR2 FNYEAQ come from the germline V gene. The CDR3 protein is CASSAEGGAGYEQYF. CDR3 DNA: TGTGCCAGCAGCGCAGAGGGCGGGGCGGGTTACGAGCAGTACTTC.

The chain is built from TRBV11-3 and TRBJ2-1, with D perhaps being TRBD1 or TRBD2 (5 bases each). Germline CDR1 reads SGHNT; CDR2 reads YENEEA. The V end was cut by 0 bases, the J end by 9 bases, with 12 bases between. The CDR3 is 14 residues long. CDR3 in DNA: TGTGCCAGCAGCTTAGATCCAGGGCGGGCTGAGCAGTTCTTC. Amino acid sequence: CASSLDPGRAEQFF.

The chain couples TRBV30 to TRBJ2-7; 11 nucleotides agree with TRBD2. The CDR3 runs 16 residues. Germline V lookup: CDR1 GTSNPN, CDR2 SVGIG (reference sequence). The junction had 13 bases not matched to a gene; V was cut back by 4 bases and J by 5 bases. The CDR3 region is CAWNRRASGRSNEQYF. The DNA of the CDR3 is TGTGCCTGGAACCGTAGAGCTAGCGGGAGGAGTAACGAGCAGTACTTC.

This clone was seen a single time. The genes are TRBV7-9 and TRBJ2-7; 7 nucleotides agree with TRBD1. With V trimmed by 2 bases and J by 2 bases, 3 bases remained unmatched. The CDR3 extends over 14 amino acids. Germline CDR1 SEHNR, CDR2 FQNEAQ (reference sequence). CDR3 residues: CASSLRQGPYEQYF. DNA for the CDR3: TGTGCCAGCAGCTTAAGACAGGGACCCTACGAGCAGTACTTC.

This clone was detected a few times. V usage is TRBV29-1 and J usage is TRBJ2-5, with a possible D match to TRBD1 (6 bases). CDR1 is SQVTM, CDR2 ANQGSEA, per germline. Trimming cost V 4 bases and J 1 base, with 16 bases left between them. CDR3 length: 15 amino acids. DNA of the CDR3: TGCAGCGTTGGAGGGCAGGGGCCGCGCCAAGAGACCCAGTACTTC. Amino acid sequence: CSVGGQGPRQETQYF.

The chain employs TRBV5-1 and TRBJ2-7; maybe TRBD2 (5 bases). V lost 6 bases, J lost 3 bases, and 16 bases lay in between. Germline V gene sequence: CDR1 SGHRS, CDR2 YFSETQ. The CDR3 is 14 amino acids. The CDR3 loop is CASMLVSGSYEQYF. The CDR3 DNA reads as TGCGCCAGCATGTTAGTAAGTGGGAGCTACGAGCAGTACTTC.

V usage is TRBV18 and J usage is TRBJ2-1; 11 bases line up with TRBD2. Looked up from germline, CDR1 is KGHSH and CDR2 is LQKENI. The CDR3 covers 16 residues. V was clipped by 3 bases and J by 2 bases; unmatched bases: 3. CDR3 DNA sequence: TGTGCCAGCTCACCCCCGACTAGCGGGGCCTACAATGAGCAGTTCTTC. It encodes CASSPPTSGAYNEQFF.

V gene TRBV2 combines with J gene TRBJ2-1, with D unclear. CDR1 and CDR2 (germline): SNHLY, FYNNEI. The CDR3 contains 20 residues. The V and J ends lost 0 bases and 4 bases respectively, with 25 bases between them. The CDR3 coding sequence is TGTGCCAGCAGTGAAGCGCTTCCCCCTGCCACGGGTACGGCATACAATGAGCAGTTCTTC. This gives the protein CASSEALPPATGTAYNEQFF. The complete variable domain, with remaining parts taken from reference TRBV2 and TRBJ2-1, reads EPEVTQTPSHQVTQMGQEVILRCVPISNHLYFYWYRQILGQKVEFLVSFYNNEISEKSEIFDDQFSVERPDGSNFTLKIRSTKLEDSAMYFCASSEALPPATGTAYNEQFFGPGTRLTVL.

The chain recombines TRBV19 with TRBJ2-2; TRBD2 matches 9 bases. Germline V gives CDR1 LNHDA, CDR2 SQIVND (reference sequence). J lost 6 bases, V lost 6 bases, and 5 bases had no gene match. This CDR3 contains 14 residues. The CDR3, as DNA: TGTGCCAGTAGCCCGGGACTAGCTCCCGGGGAGCTGTTTTTT. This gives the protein CASSPGLAPGELFF.

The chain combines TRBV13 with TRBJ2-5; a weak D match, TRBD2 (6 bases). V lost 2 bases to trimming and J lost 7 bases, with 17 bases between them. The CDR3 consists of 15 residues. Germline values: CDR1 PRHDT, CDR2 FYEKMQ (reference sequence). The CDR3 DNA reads TGTGCCAGCAGCTTATCCAGCGGACTAAGGGCGACCCAGTACTTC. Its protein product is CASSLSSGLRATQYF.

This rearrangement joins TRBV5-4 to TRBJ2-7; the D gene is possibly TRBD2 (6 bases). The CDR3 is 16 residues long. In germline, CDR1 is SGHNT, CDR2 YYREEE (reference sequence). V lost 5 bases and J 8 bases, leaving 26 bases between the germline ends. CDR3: CASRSTLRAGSHQQYF. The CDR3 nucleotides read TGTGCCAGCAGGTCTACACTTCGAGCGGGTTCACACCAGCAGTACTTC.

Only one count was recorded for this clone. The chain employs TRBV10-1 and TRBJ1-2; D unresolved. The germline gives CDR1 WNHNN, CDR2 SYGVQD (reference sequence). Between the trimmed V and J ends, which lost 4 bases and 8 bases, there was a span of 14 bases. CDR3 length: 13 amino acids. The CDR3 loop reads CASSADPYLGYTF. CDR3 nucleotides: TGCGCCAGCAGTGCTGACCCTTATCTGGGCTACACCTTC.

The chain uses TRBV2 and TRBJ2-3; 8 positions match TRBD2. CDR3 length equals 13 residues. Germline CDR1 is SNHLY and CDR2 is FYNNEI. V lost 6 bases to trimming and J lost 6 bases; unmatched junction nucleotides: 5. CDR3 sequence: CASRSGSADTQYF. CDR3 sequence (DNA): TGTGCCAGCAGAAGCGGGAGTGCGGATACGCAGTATTTT.

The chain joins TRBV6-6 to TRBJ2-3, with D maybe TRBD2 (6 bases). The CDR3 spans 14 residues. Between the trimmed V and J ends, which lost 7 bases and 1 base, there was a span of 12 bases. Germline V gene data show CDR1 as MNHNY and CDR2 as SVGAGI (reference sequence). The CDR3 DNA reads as TGTGCCAGCACCTCCCTAGCGCGCACAGATACGCAGTATTTT. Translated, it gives CASTSLARTDTQYF.